This TCR beta chain was found in a study of blood T cells in healthy people across ages (dated by TCRdb to the mid-2010s). Notes on the research overall: In model experiments, template switching captured about one uniquely barcoded TCR beta cDNA molecule for every two T cells. The study measured age-related changes in TCR beta repertoire diversity using deep sequencing normalized with unique cDNA molecular identifiers. The study analyzed two additional independent replicas of 1 million unique cDNA reads from the same blood draw for two donors, one aged 18 to 30 and one aged 80 or older. The donors were divided into four age groups: young (average around 16 years), middle-aged (about 39), aged (about 62) and long-lived (nearly 85). To avoid experimental bias, donors of different ages were randomly spread across the sequencing lanes. Study-level results and caveats: As age increased, observed TCR beta diversity per million T cells dropped in a roughly linear way, and a significant reduction was already evident by age roughly 36. Bulk unsorted PBMC profiling prevented conclusive comparison of naive and antigen-experienced compartments. Estimates of total diversity based on one million sequenced T cells were regarded as lower bounds and as underestimates. Because donor CMV infection status was unknown, age-related changes in expanded clonotypes were potentially confounded. A strong correlation was found between observed TCR beta diversity and the percentage of naive T cells measured by flow cytometry. Compared with the aged group, the long-lived group had more naive CD4+ T cells, fewer expanded clones and increased TCR diversity, a pattern suggesting age selection.

Systemically healthy Caucasian individuals from Russia, 39 in total and aged about 6 to 95 years, were included as donors. Each donor gave 8.5 to 10 milliliters of peripheral blood, collected into EDTA-treated Vacutainer tubes. PBMCs were isolated by Ficoll-Paque density-gradient centrifugation, with at least 7 million obtained per sample. Total RNA, at least 5 micrograms per sample, was extracted from PBMCs with Trizol reagent. The percentages of naive CD45RAhigh/CD27high T cells were determined by flow cytometry on a PBMC aliquot from every donor. The library was obtained by 5' RACE. Sequencer: Illumina HiSeq 2500. A second roughly 6 to 12 cycle PCR used a sample-barcoded 5' primer and a J-beta primer mix. A unique molecular identifier was introduced onto each TCR beta cDNA molecule by a template-switch 5' adaptor carrying 12 random nucleotides. At least 2.5 million CDR3-containing paired-end reads were obtained from each sample. All of the RNA was converted into first-strand cDNA using the Mint cDNA synthesis kit, with a TRBC-specific oligonucleotide serving as the primer. Following uracil-DNA glycosylase treatment, all cDNA underwent a first 18-cycle PCR with the universal primers M1SS and BC2_uni_R. Per the original workflow: For normalization, 1 million high-quality reads, each with a distinct molecular identifier, were randomly selected from each sample. Reads with shared molecular identifiers were discarded instead of being binned into consensus sequences. MiTCR, with a Q25 quality threshold and the strictest error-elimination algorithm, was used for CDR3 identification, clonotype clustering and error correction. Lower-bound total TCR beta diversity was estimated with a nonparametric unseen species model using Euler transformation. TCRdb reprocessed the public reads (quality trimming at Q25 with fastp, clone calling with MiXCR) and kept in-frame beta chains. Rows matching on CDR3 protein sequence are summarized as one entry with the most common DNA and genes. These V and J calls derive from TCRdb rather than the authors' analysis. The sample data list 1,300,000 or so distinct CDR3 sequences, and 59% of these were observed just once. Together, the top ten hold roughly 6.3% of the sample.

The cysteine opens and the phenylalanine closes a CDR3 of 14 amino acids. The CDR3 DNA has 42 bases and is translated from base 1. CDR1 and CDR2 are drawn from the germline V gene: MDHEN, SYDVKM. Comment on this clonotype: No antigen is known for it. No qualities accompany the bases; no much larger clone lies one base away.

The sequenced material came from blood. The receptor was derived from a man aged 18-30 years in good health. The V and J segments used are TRBV28 and TRBJ2-5, with an unclear D gene assignment. The assigned J gene may be wrong: the sequence end matches TRBJ2-7 better. CDR3 sequence: CASSPTFVGHEQYF. The sequenced DNA is TGTGCCAGCAGTCCTACCTTTGTGGGCCACGAGCAGTACTTC.